The 22 T cell receptor beta chains below come from one sample, sequenced in a study of blood T cell repertoires in COVID-19 (dated by TCRdb to 2018 to 2021). The library came from the immunoSEQ multiplex PCR assay. TCRdb stores this immuneACCESS table with in-frame sequences only. Part of the clones is absent; in the studies checked, under half of the shortfall reflects unresolved V genes, and no reason is known for the rest. The table for this sample lists some 150,000 clones; about 79% of them were counted only once. The leading ten clones occupy 25% to 30% of the sample. Sequenced: peripheral blood. The receptors stem from a woman aged 55-75 years with acute or convalescent COVID-19.

The V and J genes are TRBV27 and TRBJ1-1; D may be TRBD1 (5 bases). V lost 4 bases, J lost 3 bases, and 15 bases lay in between. Germline CDR1 and CDR2: MNHEY and SMNVEV (reference sequence). This CDR3 has 15 residues. CDR3 sequence (DNA): TGTGCCAGCAGTTATGGGGGGTACGGCGACACTGAAGCTTTCTTT. Protein product: CASSYGGYGDTEAFF.

The DNA for the CDR3 is TGTGCCAGCAGCGTAGGCCCGGGACAAAGGAACGGGGAGCTGTTTTTT. Translated, it gives CASSVGPGQRNGELFF. This chain joins TRBV9 and TRBJ2-2, with a weak D call TRBD1 (6 bases). The CDR3 loop spans 16 amino acids. V lost 0 bases and J lost 7, with 16 bases in between. From germline, CDR1 is SGDLS and CDR2 YYNGEE.

The chain has TRBV4-2 and TRBJ2-1; 9 bases agree with TRBD1. The CDR3 spans 14 residues. Germline V lookup: CDR1 LGHNA, CDR2 YNFKEQ. The J segment lost 7 bases and the V segment lost 4 bases, leaving 5 bases of the junction unmatched. The CDR3 reads CASSPRDRENEQFF. In nucleotides, the CDR3 is TGTGCCAGCAGCCCGCGGGACAGGGAGAATGAGCAGTTCTTC.

This chain uses TRBV4-1 with TRBJ2-1; 10 nucleotides match TRBD2. Looked up from germline, CDR1 is MGHRA and CDR2 is YSYEKL. Trimming cost V 0 bases and J 7 bases; bases outside gene matches: 6. CDR3 length: 16 amino acids. The CDR3 bases are TGCGCCAGCAGCCAAGAGGAAGTAGCGGGGGGTAATGAGCAGTTCTTC. Translating it yields CASSQEEVAGGNEQFF.

The gene calls are TRBV6-5 and TRBJ1-6, with D tentatively TRBD1 (5 bases). The CDR3 length is 11 residues. Trimming pared 8 bases from V and 10 bases from J, leaving 9 bases between. Germline CDR1 is MNHEY and CDR2 is SVGAGI. The CDR3 spells CASGAGSPLHF. The CDR3 region has the DNA TGTGCCAGCGGGGCAGGGTCACCCCTCCACTTT.

The CDR3 region has the DNA TGTGCCAGCAGGGAGTCGTCTGGGGCCAACGTCCTGACTTTC. It yields the protein CASRESSGANVLTF. The chain uses TRBV28 and TRBJ2-6; D remains ambiguous. This CDR3 spans 14 amino acids. Per the germline V gene, CDR1 is MDHEN and CDR2 is SYDVKM. Trimming pared 6 bases from V and 1 base from J, leaving 7 bases between.

The V gene is TRBV30, the J gene TRBJ1-6, with 8 bases lining up with TRBD1. V gave up 5 bases and J gave up 8 bases; unmatched junction bases: 8. The germline V gene encodes CDR1 GTSNPN and CDR2 SVGIG (reference sequence). The CDR3 is made up of 14 amino acids. The CDR3 protein is CAWGPGQGHSPLHF. CDR3 DNA sequence: TGTGCCTGGGGTCCCGGACAGGGACATTCACCCCTCCACTTT. Full variable domain (rest looked up from reference TRBV30 and TRBJ1-6): SQTIHQWPATLVQPVGSPLSLECTVEGTSNPNLYWYRQAAGRGLQLLFYSVGIGQISSEVPQNLSASRPQDRQFILSSKKLLLSDSGFYLCAWGPGQGHSPLHFGNGTRLTVT.

The chain uses TRBV12-5 and TRBJ1-4; TRBD1 aligns across 10 bases. Germline-derived CDR1 and CDR2 are LGHNT and FRNRAP. After removal of 1 base from V and 3 bases from J, the junction contained 2 bases not matched to a gene. This CDR3 comprises 16 residues. The CDR3 sequence is CASGLGQGAANEKLFF. CDR3 bases: TGTGCTAGTGGTTTGGGACAGGGGGCGGCTAATGAAAAACTGTTTTTT.

This clone was detected only a few times. V is TRBV7-9 and J is TRBJ1-1; D possibly corresponds to TRBD1 (5 bases). The CDR3 loop spans 15 amino acids. Germline assignment: CDR1 SEHNR and CDR2 FQNEAQ (reference sequence). Trimming pared 5 bases from V and 0 bases from J, leaving 13 bases between. The CDR3 nucleotides read TGTGCCAGCAGCCCGGTGGGCAGGGTGAACACTGAAGCTTTCTTT. It specifies CASSPVGRVNTEAFF.

This sequence joins TRBV11-2 and TRBJ2-3; D unresolved. The CDR3 spans 16 residues. The V end lost 1 base, the J end lost 0 bases, and 11 bases lay between the germline ends. Germline values: CDR1 SGHAT, CDR2 FQNNGV. The CDR3 reads CASSLVSQASTDTQYF. In DNA form, the CDR3 reads TGTGCCAGCAGCTTAGTATCGCAGGCTAGCACAGATACGCAGTATTTT.

V gene TRBV9 combines with J gene TRBJ1-1; tentatively, D is TRBD1 (5 bases). CDR1 is SGDLS, CDR2 YYNGEE, per germline. This CDR3 contains 15 residues. V was clipped by 0 bases and J by 4 bases, with 13 bases between them. CDR3 bases: TGTGCCAGCAGCGTAGATCCAGGGATGGGCACTGAAGCTTTCTTT. It translates to CASSVDPGMGTEAFF.

This chain joins TRBV28 and TRBJ2-4; D uncertain. Germline V gene sequence: CDR1 MDHEN, CDR2 SYDVKM. V shed 6 bases and J shed 0 bases, with 3 bases lying between them. The CDR3 is 12 residues long. Here the CDR3 DNA reads TGTGCCAGCAGCCTAGCCAAAAACATTCAGTACTTC. Its protein is CASSLAKNIQYF. Filled out from reference TRBV28 and TRBJ2-4, the complete variable domain reads DVKVTQSSRYLVKRTGEKVFLECVQDMDHENMFWYRQDPGLGLRLIYFSYDVKMKEKGDIPEGYSVSREKKERFSLILESASTNQTSMYLCASSLAKNIQYFGAGTRLSVL.

The CDR3 DNA reads as TGTGCCTGGAGTCGACCCGGGGAACTGTTTTTT. Encoded protein: CAWSRPGELFF. V is TRBV30 and J is TRBJ1-4; D gene uncertain. Germline V CDR1 and CDR2: GTSNPN, SVGIG (reference sequence). The CDR3 spans 11 residues. Trimming left V 2 bases short and J 12 bases short, with 10 bases between.

The chain is built from TRBV7-3 and TRBJ2-6; tentative D call: TRBD1 (5 bases). The V and J ends lost 5 bases and 1 base respectively, with 9 bases between them. Germline CDR1 SGHTA, CDR2 FQGTGA. This CDR3 spans 15 amino acids. The CDR3 DNA follows: TGTGCCAGCAGCGACAGTGTTTCTGGGGCCAACGTCCTGACTTTC. Translating it yields CASSDSVSGANVLTF.

The chain links TRBV10-3 to TRBJ2-7, with TRBD1 matching 7 bases. V lost 6 bases to trimming and J lost 3 bases; unmatched junction nucleotides: 8. Looked up from germline, CDR1 is ENHRY and CDR2 is SYGVKD. The CDR3 is made up of 14 amino acids. The CDR3 DNA reads TGTGCCATCAGAACGGACAGGTATAACTACGAGCAGTACTTC. It is translated as CAIRTDRYNYEQYF.

A single count supports this clone. This chain uses TRBV4-2 with TRBJ1-2, with 9 bases aligning to TRBD1. CDR1 and CDR2 from the germline V gene are LGHNA and YNFKEQ. The V segment lost 0 bases and the J segment 2 bases; nucleotides outside the gene matches: 10. The CDR3 runs to 18 residues. The CDR3: CASSQDGTGTTPNYGYTF. In nucleotides, the CDR3 is TGTGCCAGCAGCCAAGATGGGACAGGGACAACCCCGAACTATGGCTACACCTTC.

The rearrangement links TRBV18 to TRBJ1-3; possible D gene TRBD1, 6 bases. With 2 bases removed from V and 0 bases from J, the gap between germline ends came to 11 bases. The germline CDR1 and CDR2 sequences are KGHSH and LQKENI. The CDR3 has 16 residues. The CDR3 loop is CASSPTTGTSGNTIYF. In DNA form, the CDR3 reads TGTGCCAGCTCACCAACGACAGGCACCTCTGGAAACACCATATATTTT. The whole variable domain, remainder taken from reference TRBV18 and TRBJ1-3, is NAGVMQNPRHLVRRRGQEARLRCSPMKGHSHVYWYRQLPEEGLKFMVYLQKENIIDESGMPKERFSAEFPKEGPSILRIQQVVRGDSAAYFCASSPTTGTSGNTIYFGEGSWLTVV.

The V call is TRBV13, the J call TRBJ2-5, with TRBD2 matching 12 bases. The CDR3 sequence is 17 residues long. Trimming at V came to 1 base and at J to 5 bases, leaving 8 bases not matched to a gene. CDR1 and CDR2 from the germline V gene are PRHDT and FYEKMQ (reference sequence). The CDR3 loop reads CASSLVGLAGLEETQYF. The CDR3 DNA follows: TGTGCCAGCAGCTTAGTAGGACTAGCGGGGCTAGAGGAGACCCAGTACTTC.

The chain links TRBV29-1 to TRBJ1-4, with D uncertain. The V gene's germline CDR1 is SQVTM and CDR2 ANQGSEA. The CDR3 is made up of 15 amino acids. With 3 bases removed from V and 0 bases from J, the gap between germline ends came to 11 bases. In DNA form, the CDR3 reads TGCAGCGTTGAGAGGTTGAGGGCAACTAATGAAAAACTGTTTTTT. Translated: CSVERLRATNEKLFF. Combining the CDR3 with reference TRBV29-1 and TRBJ1-4 gives the whole variable domain SAVISQKPSRDICQRGTSLTIQCQVDSQVTMMFWYRQQPGQSLTLIATANQGSEATYESGFVIDKFPISRPNLTFSTLTVSNMSPEDSSIYLCSVERLRATNEKLFFGSGTQLSVL.

This clone has a single count. In DNA form, the CDR3 reads TGTGCCAGTAGTATCCGGGGACAGGGGACAAACACTGAAGCTTTCTTT. This translates into CASSIRGQGTNTEAFF. V usage is TRBV19 and J usage is TRBJ1-1; 10 bases are a match to TRBD1. The length of the CDR3 is 16 residues. The V and J ends lost 3 bases and 2 bases, in that order; junction bases with no gene match: 6. CDR1 LNHDA and CDR2 SQIVND come from the germline V gene (reference sequence).

This chain links TRBV18 with TRBJ2-7, with TRBD2 identical over 7 bases. There are 15 residues in the CDR3. Trimming cost V 2 bases and J 2 bases; bases outside gene matches: 6. Per germline, CDR1 KGHSH and CDR2 LQKENI. CDR3 protein: CASSPGDGGAYEQYV. The CDR3 DNA follows: TGTGCCAGCTCACCAGGTGATGGGGGGGCCTACGAGCAGTACGTC.

V gene TRBV5-1 combines with J gene TRBJ2-7, with 9 bases that match TRBD1. The CDR3 spans 14 residues. The V and J ends lost 4 bases and 2 bases, in that order; junction bases with no gene match: 4. The germline CDR1 and CDR2 sequences are SGHRS and YFSETQ. CDR3 protein: CASSAQGAPYEQYF. DNA of the CDR3: TGCGCCAGCAGCGCACAGGGGGCCCCCTACGAGCAGTACTTC.